This TCR beta chain stems from a study of OX40 agonist ivuxolimab in advanced cancers. Study-wide background: Across the patients, intravenous ivuxolimab was delivered every 2 weeks at 0.01 to 10 mg/kg.

The data were produced by immunoSEQ multiplex PCR, yet TCRdb's version contains in-frame clones alone and is incomplete. The table shows 35,000 or so clones, with about 80% occurring only once. The CDR3 has 13 amino acids. CDR1 is MNHNS, CDR2 SASEGT, per germline. Trimming took off 1 base at V and 3 bases at J, with 7 bases between the two ends. Material: CD4+ or CD8+ T cells sorted from blood, obtained in a trial of the OX40 agonist ivuxolimab. The chain joins TRBV6-1 to TRBJ2-7; the D is unclear. This clonotype was obtained from an adult with an advanced solid tumor such as melanoma, head and neck, liver or kidney cancer. This CDR3 is CASSEGPHYEQYV. CDR3 nucleotides: TGTGCCAGCAGTGAAGGGCCTCACTACGAGCAGTACGTC.